This is a list of T cell receptor beta chains from one sample in a study of regulatory dendritic cells for organ transplantation. The table came from immunoSEQ multiplex PCR; TCRdb's copy has only in-frame clones and leaves some out. The sample has 30,000 or so clones, less than 85% seen once. The sequencing sample was made of naive CD8+ T cells from blood. These receptors all stem from a human donor in good health. CDR3s include the opening cysteine and the closing phenylalanine or tryptophan. A D gene is named only where the DNA matches it firmly. Expanded clones are given a class, and other clones once, few, many or no size at all.

size: -
D: -
V: TRBV11-2
J: TRBJ2-7
DNA: TGTGCCAGCAGCCCGGACAGTTCCTACGAGCAGTACTTC
CDR3: CASSPDSSYEQYF

size: once
D: -
V: TRBV5-1
J: TRBJ1-2
DNA: TGCGCCAGCAGCACCGGCGGGGGAAAGGTCTATGGCTACACCTTC
CDR3: CASSTGGGKVYGYTF

size: -
D: -
V: TRBV6-5
J: TRBJ1-5
DNA: TGTGCCAGCAGTTCCTCCCGGCGGTGGAATCAGCCCCAGCATTTT
CDR3: CASSSSRRWNQPQHF

size: -
D: -
V: TRBV6-5
J: TRBJ2-2
DNA: TGTGCCAGCAGTTACGAGCCTAGAGGCACCGGGGAGCTGTTTTTT
CDR3: CASSYEPRGTGELFF

size: -
D: -
V: TRBV7-7
J: TRBJ2-1
DNA: TGTGCTAGCAGCTTGATCGGGGGATACAATGAGCAGTTCTTC
CDR3: CASSLIGGYNEQFF

size: -
D: -
V: TRBV9
J: TRBJ1-1
DNA: TGTGCCAGCAGCCCCTCGGGGGGGGAGGCGGTTGAAGCTTTCTTT
CDR3: CASSPSGGEAVEAFF

size: -
D: TRBD2
V: TRBV6-5
J: TRBJ2-1
DNA: TGTGCCAGCACCCCGGGAGGGGGAACGGGGAATGAGCAGTTCTTC
CDR3: CASTPGGGTGNEQFF

size: -
D: -
V: TRBV6-6
J: TRBJ2-1
DNA: TGTGCCAGCAGTGACATACTAGGAGGGAATGAGCAGTTCTTC
CDR3: CASSDILGGNEQFF

size: -
D: -
V: TRBV11-1
J: TRBJ2-7
DNA: TGTGCCAGCAGCTTCAGGGGTTACGAGCAGTACTTC
CDR3: CASSFRGYEQYF

size: -
D: -
V: TRBV7-9
J: TRBJ2-7
DNA: TGTGCCAGCAGCTTGCTCGGAGGGGAGGAGCAGTACTTC
CDR3: CASSLLGGEEQYF

size: -
D: -
V: TRBV5-6
J: TRBJ2-7
DNA: TGTGCCAGCAGCCTTCGCACAGAAGACTACGAGCAGTACTTC
CDR3: CASSLRTEDYEQYF

size: -
D: TRBD1
V: TRBV7-9
J: TRBJ1-4
DNA: TGTGCCAGCAGCTTATTATCGGTTGACAGGGTCCTGTTTTTT
CDR3: CASSLLSVDRVLFF